These 6 T cell receptor beta chains were sequenced from one sample in a study of shared clonotypes between healthy human individuals. Profiling relied on immunoSEQ multiplex PCR, and the TCRdb table lists in-frame clones only, not all of them. The sample gives roughly 330,000 clones, about 74% of which show up once; about a tenth is in the top ten. The sample comprised memory CD4+ T cells sorted from blood. Subset reported: CD45RA-negative fraction. The receptors were sampled from a man under 40 in good health.

This chain joins TRBV4-1 and TRBJ2-1, with D tentatively TRBD2 (5 bases). V dropped 4 bases and J dropped 10 bases, with 23 bases sitting between them. Germline V lookup: CDR1 MGHRA, CDR2 YSYEKL. The CDR3 has 16 residues. In nucleotides, the CDR3 is TGCGCCAGCAGCCCCTCGGGGAGCGGCAGTGCCGGAGAGCAGTTCTTC. This translates into CASSPSGSGSAGEQFF.

This clone was seen many times. Different DNA sequences within this sample yield the same CDR3. The chain carries TRBV6-1 and TRBJ2-7; unclear D gene. The germline CDR1 and CDR2 sequences are MNHNS and SASEGT. The CDR3 contains 11 residues. Trimming shortened V by 2 bases and J by 4 bases, and 3 bases separated the two germline ends. CDR3 DNA sequence: TGTGCCAGCAGTGAAAAGTACGAGCAGTACTTC. Protein: CASSEKYEQYF.

The V and J genes are TRBV6-1 and TRBJ2-7; 9 nucleotides line up with TRBD1. The V gene's germline CDR1 is MNHNS and CDR2 SASEGT. The ends lost 0 bases at V and 4 bases at J; junction bases unmatched: 7. The CDR3 loop spans 16 amino acids. As DNA, the CDR3 is TGTGCCAGCAGTGAAGCGGGACAGGGCAACCCTTACGAGCAGTACTTC. It translates to CASSEAGQGNPYEQYF.

This clone turned up a few times. The V gene is TRBV7-6, the J gene TRBJ2-7; the match to TRBD2 covers 12 bases. CDR3 length: 16 amino acids. Germline V gene lookup returns CDR1 SGHVS and CDR2 FNYEAQ. Trimming at V came to 5 bases and at J to 6 bases, leaving 11 bases not matched to a gene. The CDR3 sequence is CASSQGGLAGGGEQYF. CDR3 bases: TGTGCCAGCAGCCAAGGTGGGCTAGCGGGAGGGGGCGAGCAGTACTTC.

This clone was observed a handful of times. The V and J genes are TRBV4-2 and TRBJ2-4; D might be TRBD1 or TRBD2, each matching 5 bases. This CDR3 spans 14 amino acids. V dropped 1 base and J dropped 7 bases, with 11 bases sitting between them. The V gene's germline CDR1 is LGHNA and CDR2 YNFKEQ. The CDR3 is CASSQGGGRNIQYF. CDR3 in DNA: TGTGCCAGCAGCCAAGGTGGGGGTAGGAACATTCAGTACTTC.

The chain joins TRBV28 to TRBJ2-1, with 10 bases lining up with TRBD2. Germline CDR1 reads MDHEN; CDR2 reads SYDVKM. J lost 7 bases, V lost 7 bases, and 19 bases had no gene match. CDR3 size: 18 residues. The chain's CDR3 is CASMELAGALGGGNEQFF. The CDR3 region has the DNA TGTGCCAGCATGGAGCTAGCGGGAGCGTTGGGTGGAGGGAATGAGCAGTTCTTC.